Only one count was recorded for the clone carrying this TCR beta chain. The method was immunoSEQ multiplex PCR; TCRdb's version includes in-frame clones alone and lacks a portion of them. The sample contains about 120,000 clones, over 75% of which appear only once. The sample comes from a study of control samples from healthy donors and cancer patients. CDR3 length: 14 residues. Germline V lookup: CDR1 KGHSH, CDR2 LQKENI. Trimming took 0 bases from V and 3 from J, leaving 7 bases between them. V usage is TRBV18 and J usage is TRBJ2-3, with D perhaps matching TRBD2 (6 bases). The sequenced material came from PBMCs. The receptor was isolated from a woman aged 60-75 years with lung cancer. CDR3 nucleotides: TGTGCCAGCTCACCACCGGAGGGGACAGATACGCAGTATTTT. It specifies CASSPPEGTDTQYF.